This note documents a single T cell receptor (beta chain) sequence. What it binds is unknown. The data originate from a study of cytomegalovirus exposure and HLA in healthy donors. General study results and limits: The tendency of first-cohort TCR clusters to co-occur in the roughly 130 validation repertoires was the finding of a later analysis. Most sequenced TCRs were rare (though some public TCRs occurred in many donors). The study flagged around 150 TCR beta chains as cytomegalovirus-associated.

Method: immunoSEQ multiplex PCR; TCRdb's copy keeps in-frame clones and lacks some. The profile shows approximately 160,000 clones, approximately 96% of them singletons. The clonotype comes from a woman between 18 and 30 years old in good health and CMV-seronegative. Sequenced material: PBMCs.

CDR3 sequence: CASSRDGGGSYEQYF. The DNA for the CDR3 is TGTGCCAGCAGCCGCGATGGGGGGGGGTCCTACGAGCAGTACTTC. The chain has TRBV7-2 and TRBJ2-7; 7 nucleotides line up with TRBD2. Germline CDR1 reads SGHTA; CDR2 reads FQGNSA. With V trimmed by 5 bases and J by 1 base, 8 bases remained unmatched. This CDR3 region has 15 residues.